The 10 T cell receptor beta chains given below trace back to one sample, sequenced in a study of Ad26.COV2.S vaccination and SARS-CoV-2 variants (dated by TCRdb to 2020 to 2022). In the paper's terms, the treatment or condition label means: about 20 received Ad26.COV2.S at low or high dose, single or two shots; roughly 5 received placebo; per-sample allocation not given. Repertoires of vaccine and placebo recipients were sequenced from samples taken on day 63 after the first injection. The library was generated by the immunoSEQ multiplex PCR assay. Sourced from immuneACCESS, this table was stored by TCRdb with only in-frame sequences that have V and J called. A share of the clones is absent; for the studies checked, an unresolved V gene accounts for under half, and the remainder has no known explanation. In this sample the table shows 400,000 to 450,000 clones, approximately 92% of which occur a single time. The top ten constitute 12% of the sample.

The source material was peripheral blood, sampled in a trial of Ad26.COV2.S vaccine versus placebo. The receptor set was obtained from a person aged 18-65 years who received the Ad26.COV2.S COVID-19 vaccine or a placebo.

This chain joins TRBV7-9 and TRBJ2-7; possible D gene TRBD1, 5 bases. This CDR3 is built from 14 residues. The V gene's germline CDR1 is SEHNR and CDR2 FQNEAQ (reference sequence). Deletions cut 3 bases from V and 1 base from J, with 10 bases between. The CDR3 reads CASSFGAPSYEQYF. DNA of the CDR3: TGTGCCAGCAGCTTTGGGGCGCCTTCCTACGAGCAGTACTTC.

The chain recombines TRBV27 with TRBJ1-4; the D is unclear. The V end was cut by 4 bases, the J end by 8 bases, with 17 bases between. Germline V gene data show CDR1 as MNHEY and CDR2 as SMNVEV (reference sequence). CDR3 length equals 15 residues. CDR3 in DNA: TGTGCCAGCAGTTCCGAACCCGACGTCCGCGAAAAACTGTTTTTT. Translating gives CASSSEPDVREKLFF.

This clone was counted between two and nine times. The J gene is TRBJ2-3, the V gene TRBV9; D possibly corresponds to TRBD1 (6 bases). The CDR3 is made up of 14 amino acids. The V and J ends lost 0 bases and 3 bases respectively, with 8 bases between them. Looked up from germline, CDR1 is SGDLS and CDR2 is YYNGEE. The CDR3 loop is CASSVGTGTDTQYF. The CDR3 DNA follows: TGTGCCAGCAGCGTAGGAACAGGGACAGATACGCAGTATTTT.

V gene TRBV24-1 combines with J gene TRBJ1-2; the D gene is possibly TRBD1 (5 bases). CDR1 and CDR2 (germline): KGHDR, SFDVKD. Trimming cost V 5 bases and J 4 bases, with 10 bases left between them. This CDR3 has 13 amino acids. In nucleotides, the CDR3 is TGTGCCACCAGTGTTGGGGCAGGCTATGGCTACACCTTC. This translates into CATSVGAGYGYTF.

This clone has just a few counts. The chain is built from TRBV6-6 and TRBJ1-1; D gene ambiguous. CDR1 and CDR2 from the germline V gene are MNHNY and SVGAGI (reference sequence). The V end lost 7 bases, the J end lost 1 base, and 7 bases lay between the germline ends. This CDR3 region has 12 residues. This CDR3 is CASIDGNTEAFF. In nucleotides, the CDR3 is TGTGCCAGCATTGACGGGAACACTGAAGCTTTCTTT.

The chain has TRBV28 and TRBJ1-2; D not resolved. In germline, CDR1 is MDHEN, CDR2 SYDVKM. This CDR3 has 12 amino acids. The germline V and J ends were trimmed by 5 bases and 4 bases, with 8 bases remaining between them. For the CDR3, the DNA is TGTGCCAGCAGTATCTATGTCTATGGCTACACCTTC. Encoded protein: CASSIYVYGYTF.

As DNA, the CDR3 is TGTGCCACCAGCAGAGCTACGGGGTGGGGGCAAGAGACCCAGTACTTC. Protein product: CATSRATGWGQETQYF. The rearrangement joins TRBV15 to TRBJ2-5; D may be TRBD1 or TRBD2 (5 bases each). Germline CDR1 reads LNHNV; CDR2 reads YYDKDF (reference sequence). The V gene lost 1 base and the J gene lost 2 bases, with 14 bases spanning the gap. The CDR3 spans 16 residues.

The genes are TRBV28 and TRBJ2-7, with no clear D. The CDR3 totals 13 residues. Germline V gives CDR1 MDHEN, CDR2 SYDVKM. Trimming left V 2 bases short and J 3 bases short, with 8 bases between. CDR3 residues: CASSLVSHYEQYF. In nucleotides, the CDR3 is TGTGCCAGCAGTTTAGTCAGTCACTACGAGCAGTACTTC.

The CDR3 protein is CASSQVQSGELFF. The CDR3 DNA is TGCGCCAGCAGCCAAGTCCAAAGTGGGGAGCTGTTTTTT. The chain couples TRBV4-1 to TRBJ2-2, with D hard to call. Germline V gives CDR1 MGHRA, CDR2 YSYEKL. V lost 1 base, J lost 8 bases, and 8 bases lay in between. This CDR3 is 13 amino acids long.

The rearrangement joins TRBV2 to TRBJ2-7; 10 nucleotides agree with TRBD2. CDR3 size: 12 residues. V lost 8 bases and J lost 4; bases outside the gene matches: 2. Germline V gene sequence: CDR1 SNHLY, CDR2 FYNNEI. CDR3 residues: CASSSGSYEQYF. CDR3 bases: TGTGCCAGCTCTAGCGGGAGTTACGAGCAGTACTTC.